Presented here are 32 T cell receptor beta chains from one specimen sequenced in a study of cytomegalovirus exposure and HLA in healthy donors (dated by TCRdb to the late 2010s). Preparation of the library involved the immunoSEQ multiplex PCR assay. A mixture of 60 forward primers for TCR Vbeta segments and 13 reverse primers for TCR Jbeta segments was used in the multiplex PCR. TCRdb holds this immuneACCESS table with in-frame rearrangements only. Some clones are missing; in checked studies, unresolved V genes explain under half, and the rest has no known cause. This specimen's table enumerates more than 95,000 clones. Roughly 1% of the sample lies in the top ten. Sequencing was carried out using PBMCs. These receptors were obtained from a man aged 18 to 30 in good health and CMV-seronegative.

This CDR3 is CASSYFLFNSLERDEQFF. CDR3 bases: TGTGCCAGCAGCTACTTCCTTTTCAATTCCCTGGAGAGGGATGAGCAGTTCTTC. The chain uses TRBV9 and TRBJ2-1; a weak D match, TRBD2 (5 bases). The CDR3 spans 18 residues. With 4 bases removed from V and 8 bases from J, the gap between germline ends came to 28 bases. Germline V lookup: CDR1 SGDLS, CDR2 YYNGEE.

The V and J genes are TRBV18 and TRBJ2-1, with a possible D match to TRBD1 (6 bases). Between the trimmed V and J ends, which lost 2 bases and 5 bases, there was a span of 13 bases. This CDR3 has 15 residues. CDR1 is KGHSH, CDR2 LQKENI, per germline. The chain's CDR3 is CASSPTGPFNNEQFF. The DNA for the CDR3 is TGTGCCAGCTCACCAACAGGGCCTTTTAACAATGAGCAGTTCTTC.

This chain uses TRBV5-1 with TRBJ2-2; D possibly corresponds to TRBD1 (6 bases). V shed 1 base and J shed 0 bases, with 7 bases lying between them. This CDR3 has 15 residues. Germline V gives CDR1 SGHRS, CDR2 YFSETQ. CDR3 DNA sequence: TGCGCCAGCAGCTTGACAGGGACGAACACCGGGGAGCTGTTTTTT. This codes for CASSLTGTNTGELFF.

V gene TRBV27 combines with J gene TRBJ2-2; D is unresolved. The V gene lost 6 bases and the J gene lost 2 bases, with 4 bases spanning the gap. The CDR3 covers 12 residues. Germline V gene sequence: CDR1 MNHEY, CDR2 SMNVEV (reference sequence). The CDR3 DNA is TGTGCCAGCAGCCCAAACACCGGGGAGCTGTTTTTT. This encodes CASSPNTGELFF.

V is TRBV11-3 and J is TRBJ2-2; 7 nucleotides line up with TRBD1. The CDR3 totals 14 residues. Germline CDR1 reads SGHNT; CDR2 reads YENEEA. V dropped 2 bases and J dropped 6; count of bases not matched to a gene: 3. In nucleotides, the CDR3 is TGTGCCAGCAGCTTAAAACAGGGGTCCGGGGAGCTGTTTTTT. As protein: CASSLKQGSGELFF.

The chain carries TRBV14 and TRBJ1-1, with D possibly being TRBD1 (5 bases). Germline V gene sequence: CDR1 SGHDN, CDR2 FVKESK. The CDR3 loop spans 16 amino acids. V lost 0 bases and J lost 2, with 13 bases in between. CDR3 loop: CASSQDHAGINTEAFF. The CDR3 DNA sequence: TGTGCCAGCAGCCAAGATCATGCAGGGATAAACACTGAAGCTTTCTTT.

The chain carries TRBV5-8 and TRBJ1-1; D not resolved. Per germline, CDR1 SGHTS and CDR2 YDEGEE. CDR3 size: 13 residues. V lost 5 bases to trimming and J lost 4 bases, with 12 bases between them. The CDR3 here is CASRWELRTEAFF. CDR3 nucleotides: TGTGCCAGCAGATGGGAGTTACGCACTGAAGCTTTCTTT.

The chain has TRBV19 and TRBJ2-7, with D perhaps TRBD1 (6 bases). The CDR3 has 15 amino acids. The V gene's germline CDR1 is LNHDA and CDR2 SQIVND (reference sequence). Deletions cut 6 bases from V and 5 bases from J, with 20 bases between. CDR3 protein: CASSRSGQGYNEQYF. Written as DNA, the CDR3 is TGTGCCAGTAGCAGGTCGGGACAAGGGTATAACGAGCAGTACTTC.

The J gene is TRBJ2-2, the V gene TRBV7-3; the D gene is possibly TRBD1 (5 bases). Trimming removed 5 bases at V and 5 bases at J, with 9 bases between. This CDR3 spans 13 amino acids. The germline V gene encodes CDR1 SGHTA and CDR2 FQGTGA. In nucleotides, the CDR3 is TGTGCCAGCAGCGAACAGGTGACCGGGGAGCTGTTTTTT. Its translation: CASSEQVTGELFF. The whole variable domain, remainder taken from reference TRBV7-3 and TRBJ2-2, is GAGVSQTPSNKVTEKGKYVELRCDPISGHTALYWYRQSLGQGPEFLIYFQGTGAADDSGLPNDRFFAVRPEGSVSTLKIQRTERGDSAVYLCASSEQVTGELFFGEGSRLTVL.

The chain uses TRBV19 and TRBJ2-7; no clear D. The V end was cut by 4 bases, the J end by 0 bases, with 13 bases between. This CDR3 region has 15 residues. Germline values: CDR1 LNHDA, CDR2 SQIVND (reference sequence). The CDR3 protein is CASSSGQPSSYEQYF. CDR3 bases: TGTGCCAGTAGTAGTGGGCAGCCCAGCTCCTACGAGCAGTACTTC.

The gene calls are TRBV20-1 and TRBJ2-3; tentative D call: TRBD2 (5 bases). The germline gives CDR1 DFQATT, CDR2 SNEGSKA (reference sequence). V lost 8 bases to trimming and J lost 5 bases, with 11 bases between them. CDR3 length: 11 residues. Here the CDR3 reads CSYIEGDTQYF. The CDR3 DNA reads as TGCAGTTATATTGAGGGAGATACGCAGTATTTT.

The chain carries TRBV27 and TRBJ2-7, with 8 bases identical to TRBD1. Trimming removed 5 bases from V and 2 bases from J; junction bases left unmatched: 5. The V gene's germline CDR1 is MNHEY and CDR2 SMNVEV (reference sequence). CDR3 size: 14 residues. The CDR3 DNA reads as TGTGCCAGCAGTGAGACAGGGGCTCCCTACGAGCAGTACTTC. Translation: CASSETGAPYEQYF.

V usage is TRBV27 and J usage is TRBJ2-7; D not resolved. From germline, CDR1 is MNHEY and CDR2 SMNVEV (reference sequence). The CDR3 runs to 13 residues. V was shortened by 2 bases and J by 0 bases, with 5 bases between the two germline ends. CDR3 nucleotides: TGTGCCAGCAGTTTAGTAAACTCCTACGAGCAGTACTTC. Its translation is CASSLVNSYEQYF.

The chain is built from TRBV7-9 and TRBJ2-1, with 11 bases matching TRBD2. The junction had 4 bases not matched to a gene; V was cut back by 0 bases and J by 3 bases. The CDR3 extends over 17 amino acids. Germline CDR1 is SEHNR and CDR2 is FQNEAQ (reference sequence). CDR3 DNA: TGTGCCAGCAGCTTAGCGCTTAGCGGGAGGGGCTACAATGAGCAGTTCTTC. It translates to CASSLALSGRGYNEQFF.

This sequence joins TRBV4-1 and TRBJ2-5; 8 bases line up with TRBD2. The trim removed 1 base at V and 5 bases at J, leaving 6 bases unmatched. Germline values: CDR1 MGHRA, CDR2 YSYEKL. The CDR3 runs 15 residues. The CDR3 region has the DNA TGCGCCAGCAGCCAAGTAGGAGCGGGAGAGGAGACCCAGTACTTC. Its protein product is CASSQVGAGEETQYF.

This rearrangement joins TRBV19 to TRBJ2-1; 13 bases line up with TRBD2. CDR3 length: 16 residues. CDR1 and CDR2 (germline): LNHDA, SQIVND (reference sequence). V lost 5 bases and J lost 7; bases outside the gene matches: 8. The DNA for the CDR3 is TGTGCCAGTAGTCTAACCGGACTAGCGGGGGAGAATGAGCAGTTCTTC. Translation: CASSLTGLAGENEQFF. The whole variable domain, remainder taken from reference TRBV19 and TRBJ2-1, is DGGITQSPKYLFRKEGQNVTLSCEQNLNHDAMYWYRQDPGQGLRLIYYSQIVNDFQKGDIAEGYSVSREKKESFPLTVTSAQKNPTAFYLCASSLTGLAGENEQFFGPGTRLTVL.

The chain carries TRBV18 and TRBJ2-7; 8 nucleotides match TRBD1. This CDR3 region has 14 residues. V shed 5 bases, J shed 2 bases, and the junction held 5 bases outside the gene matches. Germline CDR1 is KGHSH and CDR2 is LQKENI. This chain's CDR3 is CASSGTGRPYEQYF. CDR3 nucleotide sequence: TGTGCCAGCTCAGGGACAGGACGCCCCTACGAGCAGTACTTC.

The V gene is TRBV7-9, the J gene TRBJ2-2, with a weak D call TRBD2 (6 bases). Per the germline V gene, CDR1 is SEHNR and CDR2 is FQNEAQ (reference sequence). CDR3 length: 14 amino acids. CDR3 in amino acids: CASSRTTLTGELFF. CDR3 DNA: TGTGCTTCGTCGAGGACTACCCTCACCGGGGAGCTGTTTTTT.

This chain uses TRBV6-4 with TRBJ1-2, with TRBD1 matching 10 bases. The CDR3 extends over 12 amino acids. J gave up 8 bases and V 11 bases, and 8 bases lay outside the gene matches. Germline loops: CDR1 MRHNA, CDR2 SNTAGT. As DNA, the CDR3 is TGTGCCTGCCGGGACAGGGGAGAAGGCTACACCTTC. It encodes CACRDRGEGYTF.

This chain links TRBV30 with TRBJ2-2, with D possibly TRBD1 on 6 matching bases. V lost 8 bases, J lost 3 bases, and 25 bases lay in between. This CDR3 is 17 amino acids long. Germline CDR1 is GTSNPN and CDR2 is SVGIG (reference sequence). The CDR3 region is CALKNIRGSADTGELFF. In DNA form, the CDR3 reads TGTGCCCTTAAAAACATCAGGGGTTCCGCGGACACCGGGGAGCTGTTTTTT.

CDR3 residues: CASSPGTGLGEQYF. In DNA, the CDR3 is TGTGCCAGCAGTCCCGGGACAGGGTTGGGCGAGCAGTACTTC. The gene calls are TRBV13 and TRBJ2-7, with 9 bases identical to TRBD1. The CDR3 is 14 amino acids. V lost 6 bases, J lost 6 bases, and 9 bases stayed unmatched. CDR1 is PRHDT and CDR2 is FYEKMQ in the germline V gene (reference sequence).

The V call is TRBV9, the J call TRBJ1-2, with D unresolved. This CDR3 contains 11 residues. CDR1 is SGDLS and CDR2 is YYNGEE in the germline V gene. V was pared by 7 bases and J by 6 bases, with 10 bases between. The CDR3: CASGPRNGYTF. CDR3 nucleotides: TGTGCCAGCGGCCCACGTAATGGCTACACCTTC.

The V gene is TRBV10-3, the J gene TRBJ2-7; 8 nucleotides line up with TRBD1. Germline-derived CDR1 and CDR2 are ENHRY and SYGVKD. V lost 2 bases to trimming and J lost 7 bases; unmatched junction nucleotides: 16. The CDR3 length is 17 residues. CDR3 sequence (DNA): TGTGCCATCAGTGAGCTGGCACCCGGCCAGGGGGCGCGGGAGCAGTACTTC. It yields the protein CAISELAPGQGAREQYF.

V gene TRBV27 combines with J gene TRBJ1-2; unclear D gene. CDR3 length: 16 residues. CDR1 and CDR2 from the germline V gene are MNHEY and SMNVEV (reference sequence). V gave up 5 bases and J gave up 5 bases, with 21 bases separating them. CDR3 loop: CASSELGRGRGYGYTF. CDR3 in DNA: TGTGCCAGCAGTGAATTAGGGAGAGGGCGAGGGTATGGCTACACCTTC.

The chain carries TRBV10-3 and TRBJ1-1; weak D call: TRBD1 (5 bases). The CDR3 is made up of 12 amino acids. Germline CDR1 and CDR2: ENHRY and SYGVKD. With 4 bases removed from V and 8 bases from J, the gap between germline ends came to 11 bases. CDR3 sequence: CAISGWGEEAFF. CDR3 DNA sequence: TGTGCCATCAGTGGTTGGGGGGAAGAAGCTTTCTTT.

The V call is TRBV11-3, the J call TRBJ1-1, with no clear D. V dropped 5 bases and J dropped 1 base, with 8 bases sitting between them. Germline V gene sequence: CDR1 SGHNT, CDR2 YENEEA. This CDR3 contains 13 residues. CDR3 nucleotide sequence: TGTGCCAGCAGCAGGGAGGGGAACACTGAAGCTTTCTTT. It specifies CASSREGNTEAFF. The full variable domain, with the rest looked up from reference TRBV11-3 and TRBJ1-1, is EAGVVQSPRYKIIEKKQPVAFWCNPISGHNTLYWYLQNLGQGPELLIRYENEEAVDDSQLPKDRFSAERLKGVDSTLKIQPAELGDSAVYLCASSREGNTEAFFGQGTRLTVV.

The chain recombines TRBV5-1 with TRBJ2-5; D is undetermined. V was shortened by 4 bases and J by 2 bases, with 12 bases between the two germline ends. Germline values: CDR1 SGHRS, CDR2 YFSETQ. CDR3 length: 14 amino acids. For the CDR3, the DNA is TGCGCCAGCAGCGTAAACGGTCCGCAAGAGACCCAGTACTTC. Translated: CASSVNGPQETQYF.

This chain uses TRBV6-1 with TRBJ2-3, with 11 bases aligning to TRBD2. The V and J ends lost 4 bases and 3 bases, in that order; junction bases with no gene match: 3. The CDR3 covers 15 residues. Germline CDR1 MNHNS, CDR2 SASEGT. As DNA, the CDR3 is TGTGCCAGCAGTGGGGTAGCGGGGGGGACAGATACGCAGTATTTT. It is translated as CASSGVAGGTDTQYF.

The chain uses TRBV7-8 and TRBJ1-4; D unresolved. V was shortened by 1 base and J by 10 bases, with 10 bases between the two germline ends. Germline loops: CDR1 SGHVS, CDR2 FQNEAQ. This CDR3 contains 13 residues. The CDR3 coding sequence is TGTGCCAGCAGCTTAGGAGGCCTTGGAAAACTGTTTTTT. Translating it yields CASSLGGLGKLFF.

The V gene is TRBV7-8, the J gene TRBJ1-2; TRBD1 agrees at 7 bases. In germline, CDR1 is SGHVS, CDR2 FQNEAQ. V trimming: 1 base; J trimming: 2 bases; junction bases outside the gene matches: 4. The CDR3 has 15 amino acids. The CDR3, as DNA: TGTGCCAGCAGCTTAGGTGGGACAGAGAACTATGGCTACACCTTC. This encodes CASSLGGTENYGYTF.

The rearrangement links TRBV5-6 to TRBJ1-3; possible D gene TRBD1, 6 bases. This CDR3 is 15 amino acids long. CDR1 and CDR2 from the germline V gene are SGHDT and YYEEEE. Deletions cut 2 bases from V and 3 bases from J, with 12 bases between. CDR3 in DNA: TGTGCCAGCAGCTTACAGGGTTTTGTTGGAAACACCATATATTTT. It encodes CASSLQGFVGNTIYF.

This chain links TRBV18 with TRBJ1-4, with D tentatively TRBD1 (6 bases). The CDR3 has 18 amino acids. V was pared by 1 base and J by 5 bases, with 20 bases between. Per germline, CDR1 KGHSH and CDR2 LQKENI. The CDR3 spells CASSPLVGQTKRNEKLFF. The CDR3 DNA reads TGTGCCAGCTCACCACTCGTCGGACAGACCAAGAGGAATGAAAAACTGTTTTTT. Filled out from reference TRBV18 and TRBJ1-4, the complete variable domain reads NAGVMQNPRHLVRRRGQEARLRCSPMKGHSHVYWYRQLPEEGLKFMVYLQKENIIDESGMPKERFSAEFPKEGPSILRIQQVVRGDSAAYFCASSPLVGQTKRNEKLFFGSGTQLSVL.